This T cell receptor (beta chain) was identified in a study of cytomegalovirus exposure and HLA in healthy donors. Profiling relied on immunoSEQ multiplex PCR, and the TCRdb table lists in-frame clones only, not all of them. The repertoire holds about 360,000 clones, with just over 85% as singletons. Germline loops: CDR1 MNHEY, CDR2 SMNVEV (reference sequence). V was trimmed by 6 bases and J by 8 bases, leaving 19 bases between them. The CDR3 loop spans 15 amino acids. This rearrangement joins TRBV27 to TRBJ1-4, with D perhaps matching TRBD1 (6 bases). Sample: PBMCs. This receptor was identified in a young woman in good health and CMV-seronegative. The CDR3 DNA reads TGTGCCAGCAGGGTCGCCGGGACACCTAGGGAAAAACTGTTTTTT. It codes for CASRVAGTPREKLFF.